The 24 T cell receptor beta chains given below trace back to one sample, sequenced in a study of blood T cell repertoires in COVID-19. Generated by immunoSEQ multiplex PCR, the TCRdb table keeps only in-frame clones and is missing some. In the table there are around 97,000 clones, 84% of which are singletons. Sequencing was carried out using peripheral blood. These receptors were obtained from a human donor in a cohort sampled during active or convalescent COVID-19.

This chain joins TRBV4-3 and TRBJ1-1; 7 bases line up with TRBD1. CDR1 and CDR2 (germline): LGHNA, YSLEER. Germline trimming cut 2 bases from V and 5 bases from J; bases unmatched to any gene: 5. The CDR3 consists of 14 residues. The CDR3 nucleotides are TGCGCCAGCAGCCAAAACAGGGGTAGGACTGAAGCTTTCTTT. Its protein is CASSQNRGRTEAFF.

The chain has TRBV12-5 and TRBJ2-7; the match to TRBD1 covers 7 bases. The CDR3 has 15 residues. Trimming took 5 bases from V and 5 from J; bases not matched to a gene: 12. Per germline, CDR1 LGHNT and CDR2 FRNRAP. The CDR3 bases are TGTGCTAGTGGTCGGACCAACCGGGACAGTGACGAGCAGTACTTC. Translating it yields CASGRTNRDSDEQYF.

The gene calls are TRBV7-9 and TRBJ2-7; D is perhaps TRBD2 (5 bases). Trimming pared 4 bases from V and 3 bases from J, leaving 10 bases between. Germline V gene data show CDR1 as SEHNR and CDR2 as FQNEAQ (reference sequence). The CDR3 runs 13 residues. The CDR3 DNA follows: TGTGCCAGCAGCTCTTCGGGGATCTACGAGCAGTACTTC. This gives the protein CASSSSGIYEQYF. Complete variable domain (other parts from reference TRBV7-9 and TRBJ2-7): DTGVSQNPRHKITKRGQNVTFRCDPISEHNRLYWYRQTLGQGPEFLTYFQNEAQLEKSRLLSDRFSAERPKGSFSTLEIQRTEQGDSAMYLCASSSSGIYEQYFGPGTRLTVT.

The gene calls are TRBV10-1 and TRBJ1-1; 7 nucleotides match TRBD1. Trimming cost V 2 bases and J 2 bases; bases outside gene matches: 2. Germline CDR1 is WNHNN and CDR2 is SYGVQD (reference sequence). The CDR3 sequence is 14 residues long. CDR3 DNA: TGCGCCAGCAGTGAGGGGACAGATAACACTGAAGCTTTCTTT. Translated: CASSEGTDNTEAFF.

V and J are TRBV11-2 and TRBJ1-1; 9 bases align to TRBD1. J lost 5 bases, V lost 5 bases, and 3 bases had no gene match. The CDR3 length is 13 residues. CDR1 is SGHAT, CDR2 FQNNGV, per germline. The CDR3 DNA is TGTGCCAGCAGCCAGGGACAGGGAACTGAAGCTTTCTTT. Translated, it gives CASSQGQGTEAFF.

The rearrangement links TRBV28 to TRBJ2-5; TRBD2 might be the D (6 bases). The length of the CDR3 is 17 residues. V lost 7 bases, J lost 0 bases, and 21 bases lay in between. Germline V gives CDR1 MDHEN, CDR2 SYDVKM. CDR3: CASTPRLRGRYQETQYF. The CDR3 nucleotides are TGTGCCAGCACCCCCCGTCTCCGGGGGAGGTACCAAGAGACCCAGTACTTC.

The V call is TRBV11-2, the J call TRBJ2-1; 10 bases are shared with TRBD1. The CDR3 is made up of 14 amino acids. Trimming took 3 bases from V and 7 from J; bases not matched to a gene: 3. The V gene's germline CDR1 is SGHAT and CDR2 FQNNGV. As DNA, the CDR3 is TGTGCCAGCAGCTTGACAGGGGGCTTTAATGAGCAGTTCTTC. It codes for CASSLTGGFNEQFF.

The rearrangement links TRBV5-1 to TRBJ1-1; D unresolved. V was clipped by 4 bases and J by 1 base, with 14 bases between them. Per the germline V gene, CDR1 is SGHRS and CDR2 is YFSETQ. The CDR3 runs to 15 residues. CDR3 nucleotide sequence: TGCGCCAGCAGCCTATACAGAACACGGAACACTGAAGCTTTCTTT. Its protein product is CASSLYRTRNTEAFF. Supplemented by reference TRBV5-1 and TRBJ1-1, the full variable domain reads KAGVTQTPRYLIKTRGQQVTLSCSPISGHRSVSWYQQTPGQGLQFLFEYFSETQRNKGNFPGRFSGRQFSNSRSEMNVSTLELGDSALYLCASSLYRTRNTEAFFGQGTRLTVV.

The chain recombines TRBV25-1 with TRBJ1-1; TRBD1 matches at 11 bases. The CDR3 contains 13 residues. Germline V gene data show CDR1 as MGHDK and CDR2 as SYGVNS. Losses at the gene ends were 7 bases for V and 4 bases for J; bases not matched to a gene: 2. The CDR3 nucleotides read TGTGCCAGCATGGGACAGGGGGTCACTGAAGCTTTCTTT. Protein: CASMGQGVTEAFF.

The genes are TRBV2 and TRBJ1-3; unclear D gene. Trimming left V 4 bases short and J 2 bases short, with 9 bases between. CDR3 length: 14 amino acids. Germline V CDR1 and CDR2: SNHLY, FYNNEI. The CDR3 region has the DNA TGTGCCAGCAGTGTGGAGAGACCTGGAAACACCATATATTTT. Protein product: CASSVERPGNTIYF. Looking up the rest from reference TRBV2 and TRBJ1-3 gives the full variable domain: EPEVTQTPSHQVTQMGQEVILRCVPISNHLYFYWYRQILGQKVEFLVSFYNNEISEKSEIFDDQFSVERPDGSNFTLKIRSTKLEDSAMYFCASSVERPGNTIYFGEGSWLTVV.

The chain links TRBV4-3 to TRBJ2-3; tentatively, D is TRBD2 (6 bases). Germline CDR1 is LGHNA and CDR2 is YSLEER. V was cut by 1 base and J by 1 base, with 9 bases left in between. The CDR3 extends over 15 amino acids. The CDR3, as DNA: TGCGCCAGCAGCCAAGGAACGGGGGGCACAGATACGCAGTATTTT. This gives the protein CASSQGTGGTDTQYF.

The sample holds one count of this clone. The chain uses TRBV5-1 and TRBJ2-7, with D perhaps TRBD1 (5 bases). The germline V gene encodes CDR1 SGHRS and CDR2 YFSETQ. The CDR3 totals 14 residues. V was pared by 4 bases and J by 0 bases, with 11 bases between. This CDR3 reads CASSQDTYSYEQYF. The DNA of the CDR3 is TGCGCCAGCAGCCAGGACACCTACTCCTACGAGCAGTACTTC.

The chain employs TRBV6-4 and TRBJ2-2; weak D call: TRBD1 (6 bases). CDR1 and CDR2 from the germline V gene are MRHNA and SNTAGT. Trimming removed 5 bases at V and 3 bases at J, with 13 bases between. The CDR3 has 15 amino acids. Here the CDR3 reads CASSPDRTDTGELFF. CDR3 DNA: TGTGCCAGCAGTCCCGACAGGACGGACACCGGGGAGCTGTTTTTT.

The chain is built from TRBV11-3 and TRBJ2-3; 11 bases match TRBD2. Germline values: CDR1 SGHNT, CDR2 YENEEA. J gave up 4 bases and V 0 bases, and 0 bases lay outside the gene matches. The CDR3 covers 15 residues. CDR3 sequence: CASSLEGLAADTQYF. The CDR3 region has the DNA TGTGCCAGCAGCTTAGAGGGACTAGCGGCAGATACGCAGTATTTT. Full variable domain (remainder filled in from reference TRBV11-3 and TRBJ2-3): EAGVVQSPRYKIIEKKQPVAFWCNPISGHNTLYWYLQNLGQGPELLIRYENEEAVDDSQLPKDRFSAERLKGVDSTLKIQPAELGDSAVYLCASSLEGLAADTQYFGPGTRLTVL.

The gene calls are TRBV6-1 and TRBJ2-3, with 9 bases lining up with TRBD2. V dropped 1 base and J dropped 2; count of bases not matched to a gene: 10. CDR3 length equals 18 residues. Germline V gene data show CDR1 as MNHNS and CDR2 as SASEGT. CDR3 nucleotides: TGTGCCAGCAGTGAAGAAAGCGGGACTAGCTATTCCACAGATACGCAGTATTTT. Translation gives CASSEESGTSYSTDTQYF.

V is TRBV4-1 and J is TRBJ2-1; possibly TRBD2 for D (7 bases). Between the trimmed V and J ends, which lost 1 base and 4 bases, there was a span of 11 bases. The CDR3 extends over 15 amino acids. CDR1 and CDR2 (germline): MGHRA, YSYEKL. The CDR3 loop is CASSQGGGAYNEQFF. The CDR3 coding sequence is TGCGCCAGCAGCCAAGGAGGGGGGGCGTACAATGAGCAGTTCTTC.

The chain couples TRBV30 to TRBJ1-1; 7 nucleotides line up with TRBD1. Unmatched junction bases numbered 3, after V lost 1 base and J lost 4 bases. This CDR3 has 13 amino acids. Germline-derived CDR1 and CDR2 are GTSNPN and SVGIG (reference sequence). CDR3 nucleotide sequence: TGTGCCTGGAGTGGACAGGGTGGCACTGAAGCTTTCTTT. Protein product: CAWSGQGGTEAFF. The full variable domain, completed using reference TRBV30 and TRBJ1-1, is SQTIHQWPATLVQPVGSPLSLECTVEGTSNPNLYWYRQAAGRGLQLLFYSVGIGQISSEVPQNLSASRPQDRQFILSSKKLLLSDSGFYLCAWSGQGGTEAFFGQGTRLTVV.

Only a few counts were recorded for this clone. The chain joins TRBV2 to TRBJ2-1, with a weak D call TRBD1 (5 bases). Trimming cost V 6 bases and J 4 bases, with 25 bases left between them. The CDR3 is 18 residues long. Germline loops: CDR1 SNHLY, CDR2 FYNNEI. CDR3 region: CASSFDLKDPSGYNEQFF. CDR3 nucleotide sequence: TGTGCCAGCAGCTTCGATCTTAAGGACCCTTCAGGGTACAATGAGCAGTTCTTC.

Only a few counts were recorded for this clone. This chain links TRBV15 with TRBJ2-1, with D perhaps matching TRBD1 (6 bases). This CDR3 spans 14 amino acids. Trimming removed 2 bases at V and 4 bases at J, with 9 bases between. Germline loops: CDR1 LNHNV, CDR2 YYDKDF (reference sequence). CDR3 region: CATSRNDRYNEQFF. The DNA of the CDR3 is TGTGCCACCAGCAGAAACGACAGGTACAATGAGCAGTTCTTC.

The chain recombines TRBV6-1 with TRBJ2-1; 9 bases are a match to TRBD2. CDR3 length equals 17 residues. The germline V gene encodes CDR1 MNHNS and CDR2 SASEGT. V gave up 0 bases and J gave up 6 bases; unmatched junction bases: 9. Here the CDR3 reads CASSEAYRAGGINEQFF. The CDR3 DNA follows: TGTGCCAGCAGTGAAGCGTACCGAGCGGGGGGAATCAATGAGCAGTTCTTC.

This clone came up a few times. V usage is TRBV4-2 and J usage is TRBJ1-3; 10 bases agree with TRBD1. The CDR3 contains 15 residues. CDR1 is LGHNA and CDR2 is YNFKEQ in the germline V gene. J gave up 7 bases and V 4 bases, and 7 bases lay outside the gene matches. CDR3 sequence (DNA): TGTGCCAGCAGCCGCGACAGGGGGCCTCGGAACACCATATATTTT. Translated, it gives CASSRDRGPRNTIYF.

CDR3 bases: TGCGCCAGCAGCTTGGACTCAGGGGGGCTTAGGGGCTACACCTTC. Translating gives CASSLDSGGLRGYTF. The chain has TRBV5-1 and TRBJ1-2, with 7 bases identical to TRBD1. This CDR3 is built from 15 residues. V shed 0 bases, J shed 8 bases, and the junction held 10 bases outside the gene matches. The germline gives CDR1 SGHRS, CDR2 YFSETQ.

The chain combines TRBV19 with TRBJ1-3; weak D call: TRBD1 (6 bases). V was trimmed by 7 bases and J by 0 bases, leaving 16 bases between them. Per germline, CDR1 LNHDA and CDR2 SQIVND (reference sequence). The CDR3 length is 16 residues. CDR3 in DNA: TGTGCCAGTACAACATGGACAGACCTCTCTGGAAACACCATATATTTT. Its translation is CASTTWTDLSGNTIYF.

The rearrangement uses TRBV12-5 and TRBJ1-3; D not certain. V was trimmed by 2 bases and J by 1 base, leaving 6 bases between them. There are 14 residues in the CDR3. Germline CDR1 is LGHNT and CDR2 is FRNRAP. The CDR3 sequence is CASGLPPSGNTIYF. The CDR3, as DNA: TGTGCTAGTGGTTTGCCCCCGTCTGGAAACACCATATATTTT.